A single sample gave rise to the 31 T cell receptor beta chains below, sequenced in a study of CD8 T cells in ankylosing spondylitis. TCRdb reanalysed the 5' RACE reads using MiXCR and keeps one entry per CDR3 protein. The sample lists about 440,000 distinct CDR3 sequences, about 15% occurring once. Regarding the study as a whole: Ankylosing spondylitis blood seemed to carry a telltale TCR beta motif made of several highly homologous variants.

For these TCRs, the target antigens are not known. Sequenced: blood, either unsorted or a sorted T cell fraction (not recorded which). The source is a male donor with ankylosing spondylitis.

V usage is TRBV28 and J usage is TRBJ2-7; possible D gene TRBD1, 6 bases. The CDR3 runs to 16 residues. CDR1 is MDHEN and CDR2 is SYDVKM in the germline V gene. Trimming took 5 bases from V and 6 from J, leaving 23 bases between them. CDR3 protein: CASSQTTGLPLFEQYF. DNA of the CDR3: TGTGCCAGCAGTCAAACTACAGGGTTACCCCTTTTCGAGCAGTACTTC.

The chain recombines TRBV20-1 with TRBJ2-3, with 7 positions matching TRBD2. Germline assignment: CDR1 DFQATT and CDR2 SNEGSKA (reference sequence). This CDR3 is 13 amino acids long. The V gene end was trimmed by 7 bases and the J gene end by 0 bases; junction bases not matched to a gene: 4. For the CDR3, the DNA is TGCAGTGGTTACGGGGGGAGCACAGATACGCAGTATTTT. Translated: CSGYGGSTDTQYF.

The chain recombines TRBV20-1 with TRBJ1-1; D might be TRBD1 (6 bases). With 4 bases removed from V and 4 bases from J, the gap between germline ends came to 16 bases. CDR1 DFQATT and CDR2 SNEGSKA come from the germline V gene (reference sequence). The CDR3 covers 14 residues. Here the CDR3 reads CSATYGGVGTEAFF. In nucleotides, the CDR3 is TGCAGTGCTACTTACGGGGGCGTTGGCACTGAAGCTTTCTTT.

This clonotype was seen at least ten times. This chain connects TRBV11-1 to TRBJ2-7; 8 positions agree with TRBD2. The V and J ends lost 4 bases and 2 bases, in that order; junction bases with no gene match: 7. Germline V gene lookup returns CDR1 SGHAT and CDR2 FQDESV (reference sequence). This CDR3 comprises 15 residues. CDR3 DNA: TGTGCCAGCAGCTACGCAGCGGGAGAGACCTACGAGCAGTACTTC. It codes for CASSYAAGETYEQYF. Combining the CDR3 with reference TRBV11-1 and TRBJ2-7 gives the whole variable domain EAEVAQSPRYKITEKSQAVAFWCDPISGHATLYWYRQILGQGPELLVQFQDESVVDDSQLPKDRFSAERLKGVDSTLKIQPAELGDSAMYLCASSYAAGETYEQYFGPGTRLTVT.

CDR3: CASGQSYGYTF. The CDR3 DNA is TGTGCCAGCGGACAGTCATATGGCTACACCTTC. This rearrangement joins TRBV3-1 to TRBJ1-2; a weak D match, TRBD1 (6 bases). Trimming cost V 8 bases and J 5 bases, with 9 bases left between them. Germline values: CDR1 LGHDT, CDR2 YNNKEL (reference sequence). The CDR3 totals 11 residues.

The table lists this clonotype with many counts. The chain has TRBV5-6 and TRBJ1-1; perhaps TRBD1 as D (5 bases). The CDR3 has 13 amino acids. Germline CDR1 SGHDT, CDR2 YYEEEE. Trimming left V 4 bases short and J 4 bases short, with 11 bases between. CDR3 coding DNA: TGTGCCAGCAGCCTTGGGGACCGCACTGAAGCTTTCTTT. Its translation: CASSLGDRTEAFF.

The gene calls are TRBV12-3 or TRBV12-4 and TRBJ2-1; a possible D gene is TRBD1 (6 bases). Trimming left V 6 bases short and J 1 base short, with 13 bases between. The CDR3 has 15 residues. This CDR3 is CASSARQASYNEQFF. For the CDR3, the DNA is TGTGCCAGCAGCGCACGACAGGCGTCCTACAATGAGCAGTTCTTC.

This clonotype was picked up a small number of times. This chain connects TRBV20-1 to TRBJ1-4, with D tentatively TRBD1 (6 bases). The CDR3 sequence is 12 residues long. V was clipped by 2 bases and J by 8 bases, with 9 bases between them. Germline loops: CDR1 DFQATT, CDR2 SNEGSKA (reference sequence). The CDR3 is CSARSGTEKLFF. The CDR3 DNA reads TGCAGTGCTAGATCTGGGACAGAAAAACTGTTTTTT.

The genes are TRBV5-1 and TRBJ1-2; no clear D gene. V lost 3 bases, J lost 2 bases, and 11 bases lay in between. This CDR3 has 14 residues. Per germline, CDR1 SGHRS and CDR2 YFSETQ. In DNA form, the CDR3 reads TGCGCCAGCAGCTCGGACGGGATGAACTATGGCTACACCTTC. It specifies CASSSDGMNYGYTF.

This chain connects TRBV25-1 to TRBJ1-1; no definite D call. Looked up from germline, CDR1 is MGHDK and CDR2 is SYGVNS. V was pared by 7 bases and J by 1 base, with 10 bases between. The CDR3 extends over 13 amino acids. CDR3: CASTGPKNTEAFF. CDR3 nucleotides: TGTGCCAGCACCGGGCCTAAGAACACTGAAGCTTTCTTT.

The chain couples TRBV7-2 to TRBJ2-3; D possibly corresponds to TRBD2 (6 bases). CDR3 size: 15 residues. Trimming took off 2 bases at V and 0 bases at J, with 9 bases between the two ends. CDR1 and CDR2 (germline): SGHTA, FQGNSA. The CDR3 reads CASSLSSGSTDTQYF. CDR3 in DNA: TGTGCCAGCAGCTTATCAAGCGGGAGCACAGATACGCAGTATTTT.

The chain is built from TRBV5-1 and TRBJ1-2, with D possibly TRBD1 on 6 matching bases. Germline V gene data show CDR1 as SGHRS and CDR2 as YFSETQ. Trimming removed 4 bases from V and 4 bases from J, with 23 bases in between. The CDR3 contains 17 residues. The CDR3 region is CASSPGILQGSGYGYTF. In DNA, the CDR3 is TGCGCCAGCAGCCCGGGGATTTTACAGGGATCGGGCTATGGCTACACCTTC.

The chain combines TRBV20-1 with TRBJ2-7; either TRBD1 or TRBD2 may supply D (5 bases each). V lost 1 base, J lost 1 base, and 11 bases lay in between. From germline, CDR1 is DFQATT and CDR2 SNEGSKA (reference sequence). The CDR3 consists of 14 residues. Here the CDR3 reads CSARGRGPSYEQYF. The CDR3, as DNA: TGCAGTGCTAGAGGTCGGGGCCCTTCCTACGAGCAGTACTTC.

The gene calls are TRBV6-4 and TRBJ1-2; TRBD1 is a possible D gene (5 bases). Germline V gives CDR1 MRHNA, CDR2 SNTAGT. V was trimmed by 7 bases and J by 3 bases, leaving 15 bases between them. The CDR3 contains 14 residues. CDR3 in DNA: TGTGCCAGCAAACAGGCAGCCTCAGACTATGGCTACACCTTC. The encoded protein is CASKQAASDYGYTF.

The CDR3 DNA is TGTGCCAGCAGCCAAGATGGTACCTGGACTAGCGGCACAGATACGCAGTATTTT. It codes for CASSQDGTWTSGTDTQYF. The chain is built from TRBV4-2 and TRBJ2-3; 9 bases are a match to TRBD2. The CDR3 sequence is 18 residues long. V was pared by 0 bases and J by 1 base, with 8 bases of the junction left unmatched. Germline CDR1 is LGHNA and CDR2 is YNFKEQ.

CDR3 sequence: CATPDRVRNYGYTF. CDR3 DNA sequence: TGTGCCACCCCGGACAGGGTGAGAAACTATGGCTACACCTTC. The chain joins TRBV6-1 to TRBJ1-2; 8 bases match TRBD1. The V and J ends lost 10 bases and 2 bases, in that order; junction bases with no gene match: 9. Germline V gene data show CDR1 as MNHNS and CDR2 as SASEGT. The CDR3 is 14 residues long.

This clonotype was seen more than once but under ten times. V gene TRBV27 combines with J gene TRBJ1-6; the D is unclear. Per germline, CDR1 MNHEY and CDR2 SMNVEV (reference sequence). V was cut by 7 bases and J by 8 bases, with 15 bases left in between. This CDR3 has 14 amino acids. The chain's CDR3 is CASTLDAGYSPLHF. CDR3 bases: TGTGCCAGCACCCTCGACGCGGGTTATTCACCCCTCCACTTT.

This clonotype has just a few counts. This chain links TRBV24-1 with TRBJ2-7; 9 bases align to TRBD1. Germline lookup yields CDR1 KGHDR and CDR2 SFDVKD. The CDR3 totals 16 residues. Trimming removed 1 base from V and 5 bases from J; junction bases left unmatched: 8. The CDR3 loop is CATSDFSGTGIHEQYF. The DNA for the CDR3 is TGTGCCACCAGTGATTTCTCCGGGACAGGGATCCACGAGCAGTACTTC.

This clonotype appeared many times. The chain carries TRBV12-3 or TRBV12-4 and TRBJ1-1; D is possibly TRBD1 (5 bases). CDR3 length: 17 amino acids. V was trimmed by 1 base and J by 6 bases, leaving 21 bases between them. CDR3 nucleotide sequence: TGTGCCAGCAGTTTAGATCCGGGGACGAGGAACGCCCCTGAAGCTTTCTTT. Residues: CASSLDPGTRNAPEAFF.

This clonotype was found a few times. The V and J genes are TRBV5-6 and TRBJ2-5; weak D call: TRBD2 (6 bases). The CDR3 has 15 residues. V lost 2 bases and J lost 2, with 13 bases in between. Germline lookup yields CDR1 SGHDT and CDR2 YYEEEE. DNA of the CDR3: TGTGCCAGCAGCTTTTCTTGGGGGGATCAAGAGACCCAGTACTTC. Its translation is CASSFSWGDQETQYF.

The genes are TRBV28 and TRBJ2-6; D gene uncertain. The CDR3 loop spans 15 amino acids. V lost 2 bases to trimming and J lost 0 bases, with 5 bases between them. Germline loops: CDR1 MDHEN, CDR2 SYDVKM. CDR3 amino acids: CASSLLVSGANVLTF. The CDR3 DNA reads as TGTGCCAGCAGTTTACTCGTCTCTGGGGCCAACGTCCTGACTTTC.

The chain joins TRBV10-3 to TRBJ1-1, with D hard to call. The CDR3 length is 13 residues. Between the trimmed V and J ends, which lost 10 bases and 2 bases, there was a span of 14 bases. Germline V gene lookup returns CDR1 ENHRY and CDR2 SYGVKD. Here the CDR3 DNA reads TGTGCCACCGTTAGGACGGAAAACACTGAAGCTTTCTTT. Amino acid sequence: CATVRTENTEAFF.

This chain uses TRBV6-2 or TRBV6-3 with TRBJ2-2; D tentatively fits TRBD1 or TRBD2 (5 bases each). CDR3 length: 16 residues. Germline lookup yields CDR1 MNHEY and CDR2 SVGEGT. V lost 2 bases and J 0 bases, leaving 10 bases between the germline ends. The CDR3 region is CASSYRGGPNTGELFF. In DNA, the CDR3 is TGTGCCAGCAGTTACCGGGGCGGACCGAACACCGGGGAGCTGTTTTTT.

Only a few counts were recorded for this clonotype. The gene calls are TRBV5-1 and TRBJ1-1; TRBD1 might be the D (5 bases). This CDR3 comprises 14 residues. The germline V gene has CDR1 SGHRS and CDR2 YFSETQ. The V end lost 0 bases, the J end lost 4 bases, and 10 bases lay between the germline ends. This chain's CDR3 is CASSLDVGGTEAFF. As DNA, the CDR3 is TGCGCCAGCAGCTTGGATGTGGGGGGCACTGAAGCTTTCTTT. The full variable domain, its missing parts supplied by reference TRBV5-1 and TRBJ1-1, is KAGVTQTPRYLIKTRGQQVTLSCSPISGHRSVSWYQQTPGQGLQFLFEYFSETQRNKGNFPGRFSGRQFSNSRSEMNVSTLELGDSALYLCASSLDVGGTEAFFGQGTRLTVV.

V gene TRBV6-1 combines with J gene TRBJ2-7; TRBD2 matches at 9 bases. CDR3 length equals 15 residues. V lost 7 bases to trimming and J lost 0 bases; unmatched junction nucleotides: 7. The germline V gene has CDR1 MNHNS and CDR2 SASEGT. CDR3 amino acids: CASTPGGGASYEQYF. The CDR3 nucleotides read TGTGCCAGCACCCCGGGCGGGGGGGCCTCCTACGAGCAGTACTTC.

This clonotype was detected only a few times. This chain uses TRBV10-3 with TRBJ2-1; 12 positions agree with TRBD2. V trimming: 10 bases; J trimming: 10 bases; junction bases outside the gene matches: 8. Per germline, CDR1 ENHRY and CDR2 SYGVKD. The length of the CDR3 is 13 residues. The CDR3 sequence: CATRLAGAREQFF. The CDR3 DNA sequence: TGTGCCACCAGACTAGCGGGAGCACGAGAGCAGTTCTTC.

V and J are TRBV20-1 and TRBJ2-4, with D unresolved. CDR1 and CDR2 (germline): DFQATT, SNEGSKA (reference sequence). V lost 6 bases and J lost 0, with 12 bases in between. The CDR3 is made up of 14 amino acids. The CDR3 sequence is CSAVQNLAKNIQYF. In DNA form, the CDR3 reads TGCAGTGCCGTACAGAATCTAGCCAAAAACATTCAGTACTTC.

This chain connects TRBV15 to TRBJ2-4, with 11 bases that match TRBD1. The germline CDR1 and CDR2 sequences are LNHNV and YYDKDF (reference sequence). CDR3 size: 17 residues. J lost 8 bases, V lost 0 bases, and 9 bases had no gene match. The CDR3 loop reads CATSRDSGQGARDIQYF. The CDR3, as DNA: TGTGCCACCAGCAGAGATAGTGGACAGGGGGCTCGGGACATTCAGTACTTC.

This clonotype showed up just a few times. The V call is TRBV30, the J call TRBJ2-3, with D possibly matching TRBD1 (6 bases). V shed 1 base and J shed 9 bases, with 17 bases lying between them. This CDR3 comprises 14 residues. Germline V gene data show CDR1 as GTSNPN and CDR2 as SVGIG (reference sequence). CDR3: CAWSAGQGFWTQYF. CDR3 DNA: TGTGCCTGGAGTGCAGGGCAGGGGTTTTGGACGCAGTATTTT.

This clonotype was recorded at least ten times. The V call is TRBV15, the J call TRBJ1-5; tentatively, D is TRBD1 (5 bases). Trimming removed 9 bases at V and 0 bases at J, with 15 bases between. CDR1 is LNHNV, CDR2 YYDKDF, per germline (reference sequence). This CDR3 contains 15 residues. The DNA of the CDR3 is TGTGCCACTGGGCCCGGGGCAGATAGCAATCAGCCCCAGCATTTT. It encodes CATGPGADSNQPQHF.

The chain uses TRBV6-1 and TRBJ2-1, with 7 bases fitting TRBD2. V shed 8 bases, J shed 2 bases, and the junction held 6 bases outside the gene matches. This CDR3 spans 14 amino acids. The germline CDR1 and CDR2 sequences are MNHNS and SASEGT. CDR3 protein: CASGPGRAYNEQFF. DNA for the CDR3: TGTGCCAGCGGCCCAGGGAGGGCCTACAATGAGCAGTTCTTC.